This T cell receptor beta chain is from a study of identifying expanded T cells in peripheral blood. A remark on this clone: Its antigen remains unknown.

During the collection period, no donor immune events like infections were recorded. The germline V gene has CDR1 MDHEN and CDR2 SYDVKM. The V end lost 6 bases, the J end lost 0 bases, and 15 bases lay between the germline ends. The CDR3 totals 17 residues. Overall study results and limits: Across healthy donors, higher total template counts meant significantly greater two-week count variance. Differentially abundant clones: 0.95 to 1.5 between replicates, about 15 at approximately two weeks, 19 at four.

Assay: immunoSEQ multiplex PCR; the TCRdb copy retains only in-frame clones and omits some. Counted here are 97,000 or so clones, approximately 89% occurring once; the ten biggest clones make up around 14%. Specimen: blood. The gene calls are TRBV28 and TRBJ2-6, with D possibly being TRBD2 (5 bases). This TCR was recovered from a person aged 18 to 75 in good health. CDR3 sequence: CASRRDFSYSGANVLTF. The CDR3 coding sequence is TGTGCCAGCAGGAGGGATTTTTCTTACTCTGGGGCCAACGTCCTGACTTTC.